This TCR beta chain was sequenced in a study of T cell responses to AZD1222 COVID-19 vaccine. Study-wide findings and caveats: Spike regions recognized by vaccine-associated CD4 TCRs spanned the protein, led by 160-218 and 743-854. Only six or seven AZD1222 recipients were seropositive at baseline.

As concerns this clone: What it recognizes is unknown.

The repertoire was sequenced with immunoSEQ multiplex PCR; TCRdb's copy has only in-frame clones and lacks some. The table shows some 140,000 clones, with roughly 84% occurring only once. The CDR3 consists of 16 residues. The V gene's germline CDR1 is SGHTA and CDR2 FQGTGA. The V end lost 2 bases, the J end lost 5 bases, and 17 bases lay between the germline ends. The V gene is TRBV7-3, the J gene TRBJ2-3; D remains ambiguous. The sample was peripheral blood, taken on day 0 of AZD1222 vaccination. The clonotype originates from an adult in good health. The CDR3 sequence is CASSLFEARSEDTQYF. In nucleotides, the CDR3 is TGTGCCAGCAGCTTATTTGAGGCAAGATCGGAAGATACGCAGTATTTT. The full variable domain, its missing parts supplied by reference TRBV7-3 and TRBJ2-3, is GAGVSQTPSNKVTEKGKYVELRCDPISGHTALYWYRQSLGQGPEFLIYFQGTGAADDSGLPNDRFFAVRPEGSVSTLKIQRTERGDSAVYLCASSLFEARSEDTQYFGPGTRLTVL.